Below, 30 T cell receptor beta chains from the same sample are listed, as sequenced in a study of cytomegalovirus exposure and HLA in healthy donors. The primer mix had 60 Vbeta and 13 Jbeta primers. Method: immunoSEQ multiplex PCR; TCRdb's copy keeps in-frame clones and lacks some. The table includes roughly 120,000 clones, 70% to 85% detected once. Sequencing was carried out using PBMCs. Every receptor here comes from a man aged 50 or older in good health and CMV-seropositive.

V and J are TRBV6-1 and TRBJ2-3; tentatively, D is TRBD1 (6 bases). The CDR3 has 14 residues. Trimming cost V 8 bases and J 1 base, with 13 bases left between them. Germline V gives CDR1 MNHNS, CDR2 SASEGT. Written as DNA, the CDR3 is TGTGCCAGCGCCGTGGCAGGGGGCACAGATACGCAGTATTTT. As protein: CASAVAGGTDTQYF.

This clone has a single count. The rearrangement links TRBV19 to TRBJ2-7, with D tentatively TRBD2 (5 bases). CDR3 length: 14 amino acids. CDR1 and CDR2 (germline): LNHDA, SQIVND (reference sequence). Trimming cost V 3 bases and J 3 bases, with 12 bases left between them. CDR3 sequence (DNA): TGTGCCAGTAGTATGAGGGCCGGTATCTACGAGCAGTACTTC. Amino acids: CASSMRAGIYEQYF.

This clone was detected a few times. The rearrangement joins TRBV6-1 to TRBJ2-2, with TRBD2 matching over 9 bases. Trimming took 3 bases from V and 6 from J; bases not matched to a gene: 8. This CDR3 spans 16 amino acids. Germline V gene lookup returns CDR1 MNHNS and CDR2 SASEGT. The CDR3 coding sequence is TGTGCCAGCAGTGATCTACGCGGGAGGGGGCCCGGGGAGCTGTTTTTT. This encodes CASSDLRGRGPGELFF.

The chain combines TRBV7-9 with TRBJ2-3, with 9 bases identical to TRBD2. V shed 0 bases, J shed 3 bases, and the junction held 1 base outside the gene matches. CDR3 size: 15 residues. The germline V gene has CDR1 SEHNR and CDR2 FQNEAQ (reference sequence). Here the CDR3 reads CASSLALAGTDTQYF. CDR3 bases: TGTGCCAGCAGCTTAGCCCTAGCGGGAACAGATACGCAGTATTTT.

The CDR3 DNA is TGTGCCAGCAGTGCCAACCTTCCCCGGGGAGATACGCAGTATTTT. Translated, it gives CASSANLPRGDTQYF. V is TRBV6-1 and J is TRBJ2-3; a weak D match, TRBD2 (5 bases). CDR3 length: 15 residues. Germline V gives CDR1 MNHNS, CDR2 SASEGT. The germline V and J ends were trimmed by 4 bases and 5 bases, with 16 bases remaining between them.

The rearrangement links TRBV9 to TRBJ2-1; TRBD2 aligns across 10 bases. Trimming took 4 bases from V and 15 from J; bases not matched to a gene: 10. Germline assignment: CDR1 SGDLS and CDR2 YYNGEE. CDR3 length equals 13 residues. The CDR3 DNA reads TGTGCCAGCAGCTACACCGGGACTAGCGATCTGTTCTTC. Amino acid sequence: CASSYTGTSDLFF.

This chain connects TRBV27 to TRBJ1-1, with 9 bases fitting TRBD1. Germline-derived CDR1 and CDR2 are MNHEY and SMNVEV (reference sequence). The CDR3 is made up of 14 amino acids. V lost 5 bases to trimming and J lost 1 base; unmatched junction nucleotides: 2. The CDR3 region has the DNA TGTGCCAGCAGTGGGACAGGGAGGAACACTGAAGCTTTCTTT. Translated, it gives CASSGTGRNTEAFF.

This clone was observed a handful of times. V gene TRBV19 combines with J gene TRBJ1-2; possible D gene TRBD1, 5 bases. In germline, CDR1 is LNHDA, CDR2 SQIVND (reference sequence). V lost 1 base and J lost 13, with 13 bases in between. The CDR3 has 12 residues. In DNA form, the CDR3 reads TGTGCCAGTAGTATAGTTCAGGGCCCGCTCACCTTC. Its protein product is CASSIVQGPLTF.

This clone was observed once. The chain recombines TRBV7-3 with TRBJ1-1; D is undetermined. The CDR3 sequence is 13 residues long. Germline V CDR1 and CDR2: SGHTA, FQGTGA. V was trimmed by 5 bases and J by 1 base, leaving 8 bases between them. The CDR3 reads CASSLQQNTEAFF. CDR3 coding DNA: TGTGCCAGCAGCCTCCAACAGAACACTGAAGCTTTCTTT. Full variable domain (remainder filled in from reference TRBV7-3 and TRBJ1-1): GAGVSQTPSNKVTEKGKYVELRCDPISGHTALYWYRQSLGQGPEFLIYFQGTGAADDSGLPNDRFFAVRPEGSVSTLKIQRTERGDSAVYLCASSLQQNTEAFFGQGTRLTVV.

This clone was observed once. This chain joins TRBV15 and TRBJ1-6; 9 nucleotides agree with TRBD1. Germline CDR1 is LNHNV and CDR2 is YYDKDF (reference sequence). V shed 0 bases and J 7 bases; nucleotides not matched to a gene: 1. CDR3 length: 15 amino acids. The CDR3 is CATSRDGTGNSPLHF. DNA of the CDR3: TGTGCCACCAGCAGAGATGGGACAGGGAATTCACCCCTCCACTTT. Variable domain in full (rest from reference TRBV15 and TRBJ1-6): DAMVIQNPRYQVTQFGKPVTLSCSQTLNHNVMYWYQQKSSQAPKLLFHYYDKDFNNEADTPDNFQSRRPNTSFCFLDIRSPGLGDTAMYLCATSRDGTGNSPLHFGNGTRLTVT.

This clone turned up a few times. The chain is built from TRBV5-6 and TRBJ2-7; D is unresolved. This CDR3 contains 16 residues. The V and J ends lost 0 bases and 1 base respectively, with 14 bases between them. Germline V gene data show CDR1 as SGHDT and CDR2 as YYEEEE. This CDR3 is CASSLGHPRRSYEQYF. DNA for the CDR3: TGTGCCAGCAGCTTGGGTCACCCCAGGCGTTCCTACGAGCAGTACTTC.

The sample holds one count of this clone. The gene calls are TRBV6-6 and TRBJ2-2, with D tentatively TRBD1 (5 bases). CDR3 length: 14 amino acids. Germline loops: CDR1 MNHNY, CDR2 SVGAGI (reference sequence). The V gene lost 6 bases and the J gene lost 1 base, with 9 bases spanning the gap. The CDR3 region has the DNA TGTGCCAGCAGCAGAGGACAGAACACCGGGGAGCTGTTTTTT. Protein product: CASSRGQNTGELFF.

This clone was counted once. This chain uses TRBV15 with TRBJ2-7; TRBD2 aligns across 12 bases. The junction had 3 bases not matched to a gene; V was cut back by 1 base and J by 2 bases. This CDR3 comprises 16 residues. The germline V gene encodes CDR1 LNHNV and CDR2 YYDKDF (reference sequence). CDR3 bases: TGTGCCACCAGCAGAGCCGGACTAGCGGGAACCTACGAGCAGTACTTC. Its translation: CATSRAGLAGTYEQYF.

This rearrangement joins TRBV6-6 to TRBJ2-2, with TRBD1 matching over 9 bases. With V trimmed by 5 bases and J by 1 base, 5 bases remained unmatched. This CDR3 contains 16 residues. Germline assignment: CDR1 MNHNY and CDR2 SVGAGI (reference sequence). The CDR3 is CASSPTGQGNTGELFF. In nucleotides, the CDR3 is TGTGCCAGCAGTCCGACGGGACAGGGGAACACCGGGGAGCTGTTTTTT.

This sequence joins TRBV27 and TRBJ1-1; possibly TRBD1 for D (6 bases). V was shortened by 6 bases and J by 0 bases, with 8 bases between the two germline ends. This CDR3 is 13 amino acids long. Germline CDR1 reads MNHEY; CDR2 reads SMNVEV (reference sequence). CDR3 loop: CASRQGMNTEAFF. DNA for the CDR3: TGTGCCAGCAGGCAGGGGATGAACACTGAAGCTTTCTTT.

The CDR3 loop reads CAISLGVSGGEKLFF. For the CDR3, the DNA is TGTGCCATCAGTCTCGGGGTGTCAGGGGGTGAAAAACTGTTTTTT. This sequence joins TRBV10-3 and TRBJ1-4, with 7 bases identical to TRBD1. V lost 5 bases and J lost 7; bases outside the gene matches: 10. CDR1 is ENHRY and CDR2 is SYGVKD in the germline V gene. The CDR3 sequence is 15 residues long.

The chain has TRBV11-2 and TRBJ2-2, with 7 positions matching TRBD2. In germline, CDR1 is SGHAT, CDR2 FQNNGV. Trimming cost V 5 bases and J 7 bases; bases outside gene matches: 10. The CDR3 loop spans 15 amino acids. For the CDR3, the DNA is TGTGCCAGCAGCACGCTTGGGGACTATCGCGGGGAGCTGTTTTTT. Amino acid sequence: CASSTLGDYRGELFF.

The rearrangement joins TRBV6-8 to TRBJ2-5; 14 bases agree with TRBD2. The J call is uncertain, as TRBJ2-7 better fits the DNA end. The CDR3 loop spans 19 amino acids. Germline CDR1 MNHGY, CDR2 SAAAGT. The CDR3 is CASSLQTSGRVMGFYEQYF. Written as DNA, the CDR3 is TGTGCCAGCAGTCTCCAGACTAGCGGGAGGGTAATGGGTTTCTACGAGCAGTACTTC.

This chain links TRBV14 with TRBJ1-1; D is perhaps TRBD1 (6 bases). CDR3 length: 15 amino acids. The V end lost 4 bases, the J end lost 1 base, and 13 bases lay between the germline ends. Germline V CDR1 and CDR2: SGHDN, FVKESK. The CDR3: CASSPRLDRNTEAFF. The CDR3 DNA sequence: TGTGCCAGCAGCCCGAGACTGGACAGGAACACTGAAGCTTTCTTT. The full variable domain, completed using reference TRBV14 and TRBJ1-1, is EAGVTQFPSHSVIEKGQTVTLRCDPISGHDNLYWYRRVMGKEIKFLLHFVKESKQDESGMPNNRFLAERTGGTYSTLKVQPAELEDSGVYFCASSPRLDRNTEAFFGQGTRLTVV.

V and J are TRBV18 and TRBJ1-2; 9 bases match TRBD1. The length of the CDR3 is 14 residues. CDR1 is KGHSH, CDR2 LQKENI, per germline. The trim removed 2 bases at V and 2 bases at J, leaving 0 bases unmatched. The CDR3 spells CASSPGQGNYGYTF. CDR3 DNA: TGTGCCAGCTCACCAGGACAGGGGAACTATGGCTACACCTTC.

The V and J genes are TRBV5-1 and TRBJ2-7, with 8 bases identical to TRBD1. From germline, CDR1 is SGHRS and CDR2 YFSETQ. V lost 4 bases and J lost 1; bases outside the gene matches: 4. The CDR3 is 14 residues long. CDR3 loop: CASSPTGGSYEQYF. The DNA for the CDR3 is TGCGCCAGCAGCCCTACAGGGGGGTCCTACGAGCAGTACTTC.

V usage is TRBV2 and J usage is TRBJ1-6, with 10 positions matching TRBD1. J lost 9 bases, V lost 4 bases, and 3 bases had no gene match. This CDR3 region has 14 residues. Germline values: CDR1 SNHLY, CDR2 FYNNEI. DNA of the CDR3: TGTGCCAGCAGTGCCGGGACAGGGGTTTCACCCCTCCACTTT. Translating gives CASSAGTGVSPLHF.

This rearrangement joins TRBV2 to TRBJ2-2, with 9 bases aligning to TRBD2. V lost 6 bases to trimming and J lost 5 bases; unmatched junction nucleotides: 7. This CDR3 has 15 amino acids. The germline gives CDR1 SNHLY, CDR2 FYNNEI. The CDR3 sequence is CASRGREGGTGELFF. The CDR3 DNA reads TGTGCCAGCAGGGGGCGGGAGGGGGGGACCGGGGAGCTGTTTTTT.

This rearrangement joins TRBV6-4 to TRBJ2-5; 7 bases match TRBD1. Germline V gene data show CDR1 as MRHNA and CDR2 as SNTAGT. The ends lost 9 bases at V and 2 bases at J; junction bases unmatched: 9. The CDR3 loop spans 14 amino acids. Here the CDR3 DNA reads TGTGCCAGTAATCCGGGACAGAGGCAAGAGACCCAGTACTTC. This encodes CASNPGQRQETQYF.

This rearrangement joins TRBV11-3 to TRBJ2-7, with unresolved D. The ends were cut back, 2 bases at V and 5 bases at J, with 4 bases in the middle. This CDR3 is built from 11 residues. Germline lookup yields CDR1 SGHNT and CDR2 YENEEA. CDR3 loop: CASSLSDEQYF. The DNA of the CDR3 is TGTGCCAGCAGCTTATCAGACGAGCAGTACTTC.

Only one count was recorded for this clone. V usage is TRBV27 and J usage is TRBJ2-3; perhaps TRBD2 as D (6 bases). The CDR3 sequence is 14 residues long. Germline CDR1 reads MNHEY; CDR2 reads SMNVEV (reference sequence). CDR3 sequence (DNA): TGTGCGTCTAAAGCGGCGGGAAATGCAGATACGCAGTATTTT. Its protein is CASKAAGNADTQYF.

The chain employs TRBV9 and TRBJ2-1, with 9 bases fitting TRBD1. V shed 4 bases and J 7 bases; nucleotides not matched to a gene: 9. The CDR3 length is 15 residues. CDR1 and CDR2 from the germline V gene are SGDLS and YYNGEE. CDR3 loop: CASSPQDRGRNEQFF. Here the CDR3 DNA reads TGTGCCAGCAGCCCCCAGGACAGGGGAAGAAATGAGCAGTTCTTC.

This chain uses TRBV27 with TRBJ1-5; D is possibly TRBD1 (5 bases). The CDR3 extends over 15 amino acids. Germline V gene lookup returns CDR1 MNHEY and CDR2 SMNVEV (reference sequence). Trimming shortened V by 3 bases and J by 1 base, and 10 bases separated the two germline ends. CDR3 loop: CASSFVGASNQPQHF. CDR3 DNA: TGTGCCAGCAGTTTTGTAGGGGCAAGCAATCAGCCCCAGCATTTT.

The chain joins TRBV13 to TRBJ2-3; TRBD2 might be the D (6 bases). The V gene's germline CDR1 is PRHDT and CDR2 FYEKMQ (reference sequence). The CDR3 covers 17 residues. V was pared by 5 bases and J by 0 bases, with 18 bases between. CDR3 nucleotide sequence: TGTGCCAGCAGCCCCCTAGTTCGTAGCGGAAGCACAGATACGCAGTATTTT. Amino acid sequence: CASSPLVRSGSTDTQYF.

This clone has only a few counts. The CDR3 spells CASSPTGGYGYTF. CDR3 coding DNA: TGTGCCAGCAGCCCGACAGGGGGCTACGGCTACACCTTC. The V gene is TRBV7-8, the J gene TRBJ1-2, with TRBD1 identical over 10 bases. The CDR3 loop spans 13 amino acids. V dropped 5 bases and J dropped 8; count of bases not matched to a gene: 5. The germline V gene has CDR1 SGHVS and CDR2 FQNEAQ.